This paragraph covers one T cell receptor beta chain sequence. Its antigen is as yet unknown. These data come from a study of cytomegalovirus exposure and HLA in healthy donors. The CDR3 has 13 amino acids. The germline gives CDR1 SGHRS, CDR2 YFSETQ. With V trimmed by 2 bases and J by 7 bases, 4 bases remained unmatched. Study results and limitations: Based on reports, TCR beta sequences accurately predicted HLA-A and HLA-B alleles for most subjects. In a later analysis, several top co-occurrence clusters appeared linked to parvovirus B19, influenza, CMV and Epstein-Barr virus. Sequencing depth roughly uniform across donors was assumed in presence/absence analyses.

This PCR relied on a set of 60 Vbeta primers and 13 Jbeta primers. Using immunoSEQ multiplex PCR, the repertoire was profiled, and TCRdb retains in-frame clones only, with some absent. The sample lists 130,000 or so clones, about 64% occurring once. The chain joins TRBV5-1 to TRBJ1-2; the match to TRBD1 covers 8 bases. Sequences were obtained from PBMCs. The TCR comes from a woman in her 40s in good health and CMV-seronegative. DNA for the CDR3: TGCGCCAGCAGCTTAGGGCAGGGGGCTGGCTACACCTTC. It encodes CASSLGQGAGYTF. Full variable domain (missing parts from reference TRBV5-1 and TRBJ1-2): KAGVTQTPRYLIKTRGQQVTLSCSPISGHRSVSWYQQTPGQGLQFLFEYFSETQRNKGNFPGRFSGRQFSNSRSEMNVSTLELGDSALYLCASSLGQGAGYTFGSGTRLTVV.